What follows describes a single TCR beta chain. Its antigen is not identified. Tumor tissue was taken before any definitive surgery or chemotherapy was given. Method: immunoSEQ multiplex PCR; TCRdb's copy keeps in-frame clones and lacks some. The sample records about 4,400 clones, 69% being singletons. Trimming cost V 0 bases and J 10 bases, with 12 bases left between them. This CDR3 comprises 13 residues. The germline V gene encodes CDR1 PRHDT and CDR2 FYEKMQ (reference sequence). This sample is drawn from a study of high-grade serous ovarian cancer treatment subgroups. General study findings and limits: TCR clonal relatedness correlated positively with neoantigen level.

The chain uses TRBV13 and TRBJ1-1; no clear D gene. The sample consisted of tumor tissue. This receptor was obtained from a human donor with high-grade serous ovarian cancer. CDR3 sequence reads: CASSLGGRSGAFF. CDR3 coding DNA: TGTGCCAGCAGCTTAGGCGGCCGATCCGGAGCTTTCTTT.